A selection of T cell receptor beta chains follows, all from one sample in a study of identical twins. TCRdb passed the 5' RACE reads through MiXCR, listing each CDR3 protein once. The repertoire holds some 1,700,000 distinct CDR3 sequences, with under 35% as singletons. The material sequenced was cord blood. These receptors were collected from a newborn girl in good health. The CDR3 runs from the conserved cysteine through the conserved F or W. The order of the fields is D gene, clone size, V gene, J gene, CDR3 DNA, CDR3 protein. A D gene is named only where the DNA matches it firmly. Size values are once, few and many counts, or a class for expanded clones, and some rows have none.

D: .
size: .
V: TRBV7-9
J: TRBJ1-4
DNA: TGTGCCAGCAGCCAGGGGATTGCAACTAATGAAAAACTGTTTTTT
CDR3: CASSQGIATNEKLFF

D: TRBD1
size: .
V: TRBV7-9
J: TRBJ1-4
DNA: TGTGCCGGCAGCGAAAGACAGGGCCCAACTAATGAAAAACTGTTTTTT
CDR3: CAGSERQGPTNEKLFF

D: TRBD1
size: few
V: TRBV29-1
J: TRBJ1-1
DNA: TGCAGCGTCGGATCGACAGGGTTGGCTTTCTTT
CDR3: CSVGSTGLAFF

D: .
size: .
V: TRBV4-1
J: TRBJ2-1
DNA: TGCGCCAGCAGCCAACTGACCGAGCAGTTCTTC
CDR3: CASSQLTEQFF

D: .
size: .
V: TRBV2
J: TRBJ1-1
DNA: TGTGCCAGCAGAGACCATACGAACACTGAAGCTTTCTTT
CDR3: CASRDHTNTEAFF

D: .
size: .
V: TRBV2
J: TRBJ2-7
DNA: TGTGCCAGCAAGAAAGGGCGGAGCTCCTACGAGCAGTACTTC
CDR3: CASKKGRSSYEQYF

D: .
size: .
V: TRBV20-1
J: TRBJ2-5
DNA: TGCAGTGCCAATCTTCAAGAGACCCAGTACTTC
CDR3: CSANLQETQYF

D: .
size: .
V: TRBV21-1
J: TRBJ2-3
DNA: TGTGCCAGCAGCAAAGACGGGGGGGCGCGGGATACGCAGTATTTT
CDR3: CASSKDGGARDTQYF

D: TRBD2
size: .
V: TRBV7-9
J: TRBJ2-2
DNA: TGTGCCAGCAGCTCCTGGACTAGCGCGAACACCGGGGAGCTGTTTTTT
CDR3: CASSSWTSANTGELFF

D: .
size: few
V: TRBV6-1
J: TRBJ1-5
DNA: TGTGCCAGCAGGGGGGGAGTAATCAATCAGCCCCAGCATTTT
CDR3: CASRGGVINQPQHF